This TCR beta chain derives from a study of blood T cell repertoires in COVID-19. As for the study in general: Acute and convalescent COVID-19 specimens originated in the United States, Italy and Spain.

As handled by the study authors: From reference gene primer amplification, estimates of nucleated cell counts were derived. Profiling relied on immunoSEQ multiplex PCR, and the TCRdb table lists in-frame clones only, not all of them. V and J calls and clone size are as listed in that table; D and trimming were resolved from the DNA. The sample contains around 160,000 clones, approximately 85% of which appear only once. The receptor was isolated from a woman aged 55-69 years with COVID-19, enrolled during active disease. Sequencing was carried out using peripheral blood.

Here the CDR3 reads CASSWTGIMNTEAFF. The CDR3 bases are TGTGCCAGCAGCTGGACAGGAATAATGAACACTGAAGCTTTCTTT. The chain has TRBV7-3 and TRBJ1-1; TRBD1 agrees at 7 bases. Germline V CDR1 and CDR2: SGHTA, FQGTGA. This CDR3 has 15 amino acids. The trim removed 4 bases at V and 0 bases at J, leaving 5 bases unmatched.